The rows below give T cell receptor beta chains drawn from one sample of a study of beta chain features in type 1 diabetes. Sequencing was performed with immunoSEQ multiplex PCR; in TCRdb, only in-frame clones are kept and a portion is missing. The sample shows hundreds of thousands of clones, about 14% of them seen only once. Sequencing input: naive CD4+ T cells from blood. The source of these receptors is a man younger than 35 with type 1 diabetes. Each CDR3 is given with its conserved first and last residue. The D gene is left open where the match is weak. The size entry is marked missing in some rows and otherwise reads once, few, many or a size class.

v_gene	d_gene	j_gene	abundance	CDR3nt	CDR3aa
TRBV19	NA	TRBJ1-1	NA	TGTGCCAACAAAGGGGGCACTGAAGCTTTCTTT	CANKGGTEAFF
TRBV25-1	TRBD1	TRBJ2-5	NA	TGTGCCAGCAGTGCGATTGGACAGGGCCAAGAGACCCAGTACTTC	CASSAIGQGQETQYF
TRBV30	NA	TRBJ2-5	few	TGTGCCTGGAGCCCCCTCGGACAGAATCAAGAGACCCAGTACTTC	CAWSPLGQNQETQYF
TRBV29-1	NA	TRBJ2-2	NA	TGCAGCGTTGACCCTTTGAGTCCGACCTCCGGGGAGCTGTTTTTT	CSVDPLSPTSGELFF
TRBV7-3	NA	TRBJ2-6	NA	TGTGCCAGCAGCTTACGGGCTCTTACTGGGGCCAACGTCCTGACTTTC	CASSLRALTGANVLTF
TRBV7-9	NA	TRBJ2-7	NA	TGTGCCAGCAGCTTCGGAAGGGGTCTTATCTACGAGCAGTACTTC	CASSFGRGLIYEQYF
TRBV4-2	NA	TRBJ2-6	NA	TGTGCCAGCAGCCAAGAAGGCCACTCTGGGGCCAACGTCCTGACTTTC	CASSQEGHSGANVLTF
TRBV25-1	NA	TRBJ2-5	few	TGTGCCAGCAGTGAAGTGGAAGAGACCCAGTACTTC	CASSEVEETQYF
TRBV5-6	TRBD1	TRBJ2-5	few	TGTGCCAGCAGCCATGACAGGGTGGAGACCCAGTACTTC	CASSHDRVETQYF
TRBV7-3	NA	TRBJ1-3	NA	TGTGCCAGCAGCTTACGGCCGGCCAACTCTGGAAACACCATATATTTT	CASSLRPANSGNTIYF
TRBV2	NA	TRBJ1-3	NA	TGTGCCAGCAGGTCTGGAAACACCATATATTTT	CASRSGNTIYF
TRBV4-2	NA	TRBJ2-7	NA	TGTGCCAGCAGCCAAGATTTCATGCTCTACGAGCAGTACTTC	CASSQDFMLYEQYF
TRBV7-9	TRBD1	TRBJ2-1	few	TGTGCCAGCAGCTTGGACAGGGGACCCCACAATGAGCAGTTCTTC	CASSLDRGPHNEQFF
TRBV9	TRBD1	TRBJ2-1	few	TGTGCCAGCAGCGGGTCGGGGAGTCCCGGGACAGGCAGGGAGCAGTTCTTC	CASSGSGSPGTGREQFF
TRBV14	NA	TRBJ2-5	few	TGTGCCAGCAGCCTATTATCCCAAGAGACCCAGTACTTC	CASSLLSQETQYF
TRBV4-3	TRBD1	TRBJ1-1	few	TGCGCCAGCAGCCACACGGACAGGGAGAGCACTGAAGCTTTCTTT	CASSHTDRESTEAFF
TRBV10-3	NA	TRBJ2-7	NA	TGTGCCAGCAGTTTAGATGACGCCTACGAGCAGTACTTC	CASSLDDAYEQYF
TRBV4-1	NA	TRBJ1-3	few	TGCGCCAGCAGCCAAGAGGGCGGGGGTCCTGGAAACACCATATATTTT	CASSQEGGGPGNTIYF
TRBV4-1	NA	TRBJ2-7	NA	TGCGCCAGCAGCCCCGTCGGGACATCTTCCTACGAGCAGTACTTC	CASSPVGTSSYEQYF
TRBV15	NA	TRBJ1-1	few	TGTGCCACCAGCAGAGAAGTAGGTGCCGTGAACACTGAAGCTTTCTTT	CATSREVGAVNTEAFF
TRBV19	NA	TRBJ2-2	few	TGTGCCAGTAGTATCTGGCAGGGCGCGAACACCGGGGAGCTGTTTTTT	CASSIWQGANTGELFF
TRBV7-6	NA	TRBJ2-6	NA	TGTGCCAGCAGCTACCGAGAGTCTGGGGCCAACGTCCTGACTTTC	CASSYRESGANVLTF
TRBV6-5	NA	TRBJ2-4	NA	TGTGCCAGCAGTTATTCGATAGGGACCAAAAACATTCAGTACTTC	CASSYSIGTKNIQYF
TRBV11-2	TRBD2	TRBJ2-3	NA	TGTGCCAGCAGCTTAGATCGCAGCGGGAGAAGCACAGATACGCAGTATTTT	CASSLDRSGRSTDTQYF
TRBV30	NA	TRBJ2-2	few	TGTGCCTGGAGTGTGGGTTTCGGGGAGCTGTTTTTT	CAWSVGFGELFF
TRBV5-1	TRBD2	TRBJ2-1	few	TGCGCCAGCAGCTTGGCCGTAGCGGGAGGGAATGAGCAGTTCTTC	CASSLAVAGGNEQFF
TRBV2	NA	TRBJ1-4	NA	TGTGCCAGCAATCCAGAGCAGGGCGAAAAACTGTTTTTT	CASNPEQGEKLFF
TRBV10-3	NA	TRBJ2-2	few	TGTGCCATCAACCTAGGAAGGACGGGAGCCCACTCTAACACCGGGGAGCTGTTTTTT	CAINLGRTGAHSNTGELFF
TRBV9	NA	TRBJ1-2	few	TGTGCCAGCAGCGTAGACGCGGAAGGCTATGGCTACACCTTC	CASSVDAEGYGYTF
TRBV5-1	TRBD1	TRBJ2-1	NA	TGCGCCAGCAGCACCCAACAGGGGGTTGCCGACAATGAGCAGTTCTTC	CASSTQQGVADNEQFF
TRBV18	NA	TRBJ2-7	few	TGTGCCAGCTCATCCACCGGGGGCTCCGAGCAGTACTTC	CASSSTGGSEQYF
TRBV19	NA	TRBJ1-2	NA	TGTGCCAGTAGTATAGTAGACAGCGTCTATGGCTACACCTTC	CASSIVDSVYGYTF
TRBV28	NA	TRBJ2-7	NA	TGTGCCAGCAGTTTGGCCGCCGGGGGCCACTCCTACGAGCAGTACTTC	CASSLAAGGHSYEQYF
TRBV7-9	NA	TRBJ1-3	NA	TGTGCCCTCCGGTCCGTCGCGGCCGGAAACACCATATATTTT	CALRSVAAGNTIYF
TRBV30	NA	TRBJ2-3	NA	TGTGCCTGGAGGGGGGGAGAAACAGATACGCAGTATTTT	CAWRGGETDTQYF
TRBV29-1	TRBD1	TRBJ2-7	NA	TGCAGCGTTGAAGATCCATCGCGGACAGGGACCTACGAGCAGTACTTC	CSVEDPSRTGTYEQYF
TRBV18	TRBD2	TRBJ2-1	NA	TGTGCCAGCTCACCCCCTAAGGCCCAGCGGGATATTCGGCAGTTCTTC	CASSPPKAQRDIRQFF
TRBV7-2	TRBD1	TRBJ1-5	NA	TGTGCCAGCAGCTCCCGACAGGGTGGTCAGCCCCAGCATTTT	CASSSRQGGQPQHF
TRBV27	NA	TRBJ2-2	NA	TGTGCCAGCAGTCCACGGACGGAGAGAGGGGAGCTGTTTTTT	CASSPRTERGELFF
TRBV29-1	TRBD1	TRBJ2-5	few	TGCAGCGTTGCAGGGGGCGTCAAGGAGACCCAGTACTTC	CSVAGGVKETQYF
TRBV5-6	NA	TRBJ2-7	few	TGTGCCAGCAGCTTGCTAACTCGACCGTGGGATTTTTACGAGCAGTACTTC	CASSLLTRPWDFYEQYF